The next 7 T cell receptor beta chains were all read from a single sample in a study of Ad26.COV2.S vaccination and SARS-CoV-2 variants (dated by TCRdb to the early 2020s). Preparation of the library involved the immunoSEQ multiplex PCR assay. This is the immuneACCESS table as TCRdb keeps it, with only in-frame sequences that have V and J called. A part of the clones is gone; compared with another copy, unresolved V genes explain less than half, and the rest is unexplained. The sample yields more than 300,000 clones; around 90% were counted once. The ten largest clones represent around 5.8% of the sample. In the paper's terms, the treatment or condition label means: about 20 received Ad26.COV2.S at low or high dose, single or two shots; 5 received placebo; per-sample allocation not given. Repertoires of vaccine and placebo recipients were sequenced from samples taken on day 63 after the first injection.

The starting material was peripheral blood, obtained in a trial of Ad26.COV2.S vaccine versus placebo. These receptors were obtained from a person aged 18-65 years who received the Ad26.COV2.S COVID-19 vaccine or a placebo.

V usage is TRBV30 and J usage is TRBJ1-3; perhaps TRBD1 as D (6 bases). V was clipped by 7 bases and J by 0 bases, with 13 bases between them. Germline V gives CDR1 GTSNPN, CDR2 SVGIG (reference sequence). This CDR3 is built from 14 residues. CDR3 DNA sequence: TGTGCCTATACCAAGGACAGCTCTGGAAACACCATATATTTT. This translates into CAYTKDSSGNTIYF.

This chain uses TRBV7-8 with TRBJ1-4, with D perhaps matching TRBD1 (6 bases). Germline V CDR1 and CDR2: SGHVS, FQNEAQ. The ends were cut back, 1 base at V and 8 bases at J, with 14 bases in the middle. The CDR3 has 15 amino acids. The DNA for the CDR3 is TGTGCCAGCAGCTTAGAGAGGGGGAGAGGAGAAAAACTGTTTTTT. It encodes CASSLERGRGEKLFF.

J is TRBJ1-1 and V is TRBV5-4, with 8 bases matching TRBD1. Germline loops: CDR1 SGHNT, CDR2 YYREEE (reference sequence). V lost 5 bases to trimming and J lost 2 bases; unmatched junction nucleotides: 8. The CDR3 extends over 15 amino acids. The CDR3 nucleotides are TGTGCCAGCAGTGCCGCCGGGACAGGAAACACTGAAGCTTTCTTT. Amino acid sequence: CASSAAGTGNTEAFF.

This clone was seen a few times. The chain links TRBV6-4 to TRBJ2-1; 10 bases agree with TRBD1. The CDR3 is 13 residues long. Trimming removed 2 bases from V and 10 bases from J; junction bases left unmatched: 2. CDR1 is MRHNA and CDR2 is SNTAGT in the germline V gene. DNA for the CDR3: TGTGCCAGCAGTGACGGGGACAGGGGCGAGCAGTTCTTC. Its translation is CASSDGDRGEQFF.

The table lists this clone with a few counts. The chain links TRBV4-1 to TRBJ2-7; perhaps TRBD1 as D (6 bases). The V gene lost 1 base and the J gene lost 5 bases, with 12 bases spanning the gap. Germline V CDR1 and CDR2: MGHRA, YSYEKL. The length of the CDR3 is 14 residues. This chain's CDR3 is CASSQGHRVNEQYF. The CDR3 coding sequence is TGCGCCAGCAGCCAAGGCCACAGGGTAAACGAGCAGTACTTC.

The V call is TRBV7-8, the J call TRBJ2-7, with TRBD1 matching 10 bases. Germline CDR1 is SGHVS and CDR2 is FQNEAQ. The J segment lost 2 bases and the V segment lost 5 bases, leaving 3 bases of the junction unmatched. The CDR3 extends over 14 amino acids. The CDR3 region is CASSPGQGTYEQYF. CDR3 nucleotide sequence: TGTGCCAGCAGCCCGGGACAGGGGACCTACGAGCAGTACTTC.

The chain uses TRBV19 and TRBJ2-4; D is perhaps TRBD1 or TRBD2 (6 bases each). Trimming stripped 7 bases from V and 6 bases from J, with 16 bases between. Germline CDR1 is LNHDA and CDR2 is SQIVND (reference sequence). The CDR3 covers 14 residues. This CDR3 is CASTLDGGVNIQYF. The CDR3 DNA reads TGTGCCAGTACTCTCGACGGGGGCGTAAACATTCAGTACTTC.